This TCR beta chain was captured in a study of vaccination and CD4 T cells after COVID-19. Treatment here: approximately 10-day PBMC culture with coronavirus spike peptide pools or control peptides (ViraFEST assay). ViraFEST stimulated the growth of antigen-specific T cells using peptide pools and subsequently profiled their TCRs by sequencing. The Oncomine TCR Beta short-read assay sequenced DNA from cultured CD4+ T cells. A single record per CDR3 protein comes from TCRdb applying MiXCR to the PCR reads. The table shows more than 12,000 distinct CDR3 sequences, with 25% to 35% occurring only once. The CDR3 is made up of 16 amino acids. Germline lookup yields CDR1 MNHNS and CDR2 SASEGT. J was trimmed by 6 bases and V by 7 bases; bases with no gene match: 14. This clonotype was picked up a small number of times. Its specificity is not known.

The sequence derives from a human donor with COVID-19. The chain has TRBV6-1 and TRBJ2-5, with 10 positions matching TRBD1. The specimen was cultured CD4+ T cells from blood. CDR3 amino acids: CASNPDPGQGRQTQYF. CDR3 bases: TGTGCCAGCAACCCTGACCCGGGACAGGGGAGGCAGACCCAGTACTTC.